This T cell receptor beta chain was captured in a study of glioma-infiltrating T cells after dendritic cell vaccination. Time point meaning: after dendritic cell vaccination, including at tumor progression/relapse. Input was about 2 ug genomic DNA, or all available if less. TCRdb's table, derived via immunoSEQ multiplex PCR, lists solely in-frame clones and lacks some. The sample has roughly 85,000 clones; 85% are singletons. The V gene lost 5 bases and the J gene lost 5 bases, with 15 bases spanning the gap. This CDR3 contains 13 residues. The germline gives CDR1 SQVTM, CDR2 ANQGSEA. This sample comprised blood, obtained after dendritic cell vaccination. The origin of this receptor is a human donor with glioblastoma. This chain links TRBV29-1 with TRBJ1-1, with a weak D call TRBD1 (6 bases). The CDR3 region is CSVRYRVETEAFF. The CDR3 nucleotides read TGCAGCGTTCGTTACAGGGTTGAGACTGAAGCTTTCTTT.